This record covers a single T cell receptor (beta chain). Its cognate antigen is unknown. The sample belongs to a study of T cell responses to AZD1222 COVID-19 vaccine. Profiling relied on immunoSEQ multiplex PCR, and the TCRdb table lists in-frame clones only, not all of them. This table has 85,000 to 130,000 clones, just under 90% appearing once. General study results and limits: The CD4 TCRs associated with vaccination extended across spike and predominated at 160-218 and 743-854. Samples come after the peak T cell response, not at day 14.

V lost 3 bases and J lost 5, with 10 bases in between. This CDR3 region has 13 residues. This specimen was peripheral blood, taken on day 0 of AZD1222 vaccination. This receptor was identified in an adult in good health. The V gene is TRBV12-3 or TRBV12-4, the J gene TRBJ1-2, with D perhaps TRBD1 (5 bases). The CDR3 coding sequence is TGTGCCAGCAGTTTGTTCCAGGGTTATGGCTACACCTTC. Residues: CASSLFQGYGYTF.